The subject of this entry is one TCR beta chain. Its target is unknown. These data originate in a study of T cell repertoires in cytomegalovirus infection. Study-wide results and limits: In two of eight donors, the top clonotype was HLA-C-restricted CMV-specific.

TCRdb fed the reads into MiXCR, producing one record per CDR3 protein. The sample yields fewer than 900,000 distinct CDR3 sequences, under 35% seen once. This sequence originates from a human donor in good health (CMV status not recorded). Some clones in this sample may be carry-over from other donors' samples. The sequencing used cultured CD8+ T cells from PBMCs, collected from culture after CMV antigen stimulation.

This CDR3 reads CASSPSVGATGELFF. The CDR3 bases are TGTGCCAGCAGCCCCAGCGTAGGGGCCACCGGGGAGCTGTTTTTT. The rearrangement uses TRBV6-6 and TRBJ2-2; D is possibly TRBD1 (5 bases). This CDR3 has 15 residues. V gave up 6 bases and J gave up 4 bases, with 15 bases separating them. Germline V lookup: CDR1 MNHNY, CDR2 SVGAGI (reference sequence).